Here is one T cell receptor beta chain with its context. This sample was included in a study of blood T cell repertoires in COVID-19. As for the study in general: COVID-19 samples, acute and convalescent, were from the United States, Italy and Spain. PBMCs, B-cell-depleted T cells, or T cells provided the cDNA or gDNA that made up the material.

In the original analysis: Scientists estimated how many nucleated cells there were by amplifying reference gene primers. TCRdb's table, derived via immunoSEQ multiplex PCR, lists solely in-frame clones and lacks some. Clonal size and the V and J genes are those of that table, whereas D and trimming came from the DNA. The sample lists 29,000 or so clones, approximately 90% occurring once. This CDR3 is built from 15 residues. V gave up 5 bases and J gave up 4 bases, with 17 bases separating them. Germline CDR1 reads SGHVS; CDR2 reads FNYEAQ. The material sequenced was peripheral blood. The rearrangement links TRBV7-6 to TRBJ1-1, with a possible D match to TRBD1 (6 bases). The receptor was derived from a middle-aged man with active COVID-19. CDR3 sequence reads: CASSQFVGGGTEAFF. The CDR3 DNA reads TGTGCCAGCAGCCAGTTCGTTGGGGGCGGCACTGAAGCTTTCTTT.